The source of this T cell receptor (beta chain) is a study of multiple sclerosis patients with progressive multifocal leukoencephalopathy. V dropped 6 bases and J dropped 5; count of bases not matched to a gene: 9. Germline V gives CDR1 LNHDA, CDR2 SQIVND (reference sequence). CDR3 size: 17 residues. The time point is: time of PML onset. The assay was run at survey level. Sequencing used immunoSEQ multiplex PCR; TCRdb keeps in-frame clones, though not all of them. The profile shows over 25,000 clones, roughly 87% of them singletons. V is TRBV19 and J is TRBJ2-1, with 14 bases matching TRBD2. The TCR was taken from a human donor with progressive multifocal leukoencephalopathy. Specimen: PBMCs, collected from a patient treated with natalizumab. The CDR3 spells CASSRFGLAGGHNEQFF. The CDR3 DNA is TGTGCCAGTAGCCGCTTCGGACTAGCGGGAGGACACAATGAGCAGTTCTTC. The full variable domain, completed using reference TRBV19 and TRBJ2-1, is DGGITQSPKYLFRKEGQNVTLSCEQNLNHDAMYWYRQDPGQGLRLIYYSQIVNDFQKGDIAEGYSVSREKKESFPLTVTSAQKNPTAFYLCASSRFGLAGGHNEQFFGPGTRLTVL.